These 3 T cell receptor beta chains came from one sample sequenced in a study of OX40 agonist ivuxolimab in advanced cancers. Produced via immunoSEQ multiplex PCR; TCRdb's table is partial and in-frame only. The sample contains tens of thousands of clones, approximately 90% of which appear only once. Sample: CD4+ or CD8+ T cells sorted from blood, taken in a trial of the OX40 agonist ivuxolimab. The receptors here all came from an adult with an advanced solid tumor such as melanoma, head and neck, liver or kidney cancer.

This clone showed up just a few times. The chain carries TRBV18 and TRBJ1-1; the D is unclear. This CDR3 region has 13 residues. The germline V gene has CDR1 KGHSH and CDR2 LQKENI. V was trimmed by 1 base and J by 0 bases, leaving 3 bases between them. CDR3 amino acids: CASSPQVNTEAFF. The CDR3 nucleotides are TGTGCCAGCTCACCACAGGTGAACACTGAAGCTTTCTTT.

This clone has only one observation. The chain is built from TRBV19 and TRBJ1-5; D is perhaps TRBD1 (6 bases). CDR3 length equals 15 residues. Trimming cost V 4 bases and J 4 bases, with 14 bases left between them. The germline CDR1 and CDR2 sequences are LNHDA and SQIVND (reference sequence). The CDR3 DNA is TGTGCCAGTAGTACAGGGACACTTCCTAATCAGCCCCAGCATTTT. The encoded protein is CASSTGTLPNQPQHF.

This chain connects TRBV30 to TRBJ1-2; D gene uncertain. V was trimmed by 7 bases and J by 2 bases, leaving 8 bases between them. Per germline, CDR1 GTSNPN and CDR2 SVGIG (reference sequence). This CDR3 spans 11 amino acids. Here the CDR3 reads CAYGRNYGYTF. CDR3 DNA sequence: TGTGCCTATGGGCGGAACTATGGCTACACCTTC.